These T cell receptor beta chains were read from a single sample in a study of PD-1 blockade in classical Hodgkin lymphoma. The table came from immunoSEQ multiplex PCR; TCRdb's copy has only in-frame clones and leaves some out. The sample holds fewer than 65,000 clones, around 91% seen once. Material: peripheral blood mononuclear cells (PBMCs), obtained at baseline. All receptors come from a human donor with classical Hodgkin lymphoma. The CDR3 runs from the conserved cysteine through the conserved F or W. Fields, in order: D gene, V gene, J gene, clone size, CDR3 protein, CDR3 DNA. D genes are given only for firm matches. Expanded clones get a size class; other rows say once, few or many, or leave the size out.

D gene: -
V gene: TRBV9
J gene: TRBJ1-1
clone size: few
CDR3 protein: CASSVEPGGPTDTEAFF
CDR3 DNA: TGTGCCAGCAGCGTAGAGCCAGGTGGTCCGACGGACACTGAAGCTTTCTTT

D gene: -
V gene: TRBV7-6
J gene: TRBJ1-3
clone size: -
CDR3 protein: CASSLYGNTIYF
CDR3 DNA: TGTGCCAGCAGTCTCTATGGAAACACCATATATTTT

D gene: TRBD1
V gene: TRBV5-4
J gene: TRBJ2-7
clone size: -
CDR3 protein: CASARQGAKDEQYF
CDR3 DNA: TGTGCCAGCGCTAGACAGGGCGCCAAGGACGAGCAGTACTTC

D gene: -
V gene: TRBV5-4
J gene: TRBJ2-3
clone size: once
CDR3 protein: CASNLPSQGPDTQYF
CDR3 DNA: TGTGCCAGCAACTTACCCAGTCAGGGGCCCGATACGCAGTATTTT

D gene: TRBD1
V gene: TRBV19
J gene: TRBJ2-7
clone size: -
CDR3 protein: CASSGDSYEQYF
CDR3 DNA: TGTGCCAGTAGTGGGGACAGCTACGAGCAGTACTTC

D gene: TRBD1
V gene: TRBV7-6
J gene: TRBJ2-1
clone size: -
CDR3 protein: CASSLGQGWEQFF
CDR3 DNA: TGTGCCAGCAGCTTAGGACAGGGGTGGGAGCAGTTCTTC

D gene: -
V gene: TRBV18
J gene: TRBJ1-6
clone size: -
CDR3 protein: CASSPTAGYNNSPLHF
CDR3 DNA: TGTGCCAGCTCACCGACAGCGGGCTATAATAATTCACCCCTCCACTTT

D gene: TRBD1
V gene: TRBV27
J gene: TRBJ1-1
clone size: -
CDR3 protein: CASSLYTGGTEAFF
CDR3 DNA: TGTGCCAGCAGTTTATACACAGGGGGCACTGAAGCTTTCTTT

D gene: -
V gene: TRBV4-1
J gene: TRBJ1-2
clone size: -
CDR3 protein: CASKNGRGFYGYTF
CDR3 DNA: TGCGCCAGCAAAAATGGCAGGGGATTCTATGGCTACACCTTC

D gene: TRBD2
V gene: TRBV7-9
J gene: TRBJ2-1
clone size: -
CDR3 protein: CASSLRGNNEQFF
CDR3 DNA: TGTGCCAGCAGTCTGCGGGGGAACAATGAGCAGTTCTTC

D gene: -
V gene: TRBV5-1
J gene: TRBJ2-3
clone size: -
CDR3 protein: CASSLLEGTDTQYF
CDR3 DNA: TGCGCCAGCAGTTTACTAGAGGGCACAGATACGCAGTATTTT

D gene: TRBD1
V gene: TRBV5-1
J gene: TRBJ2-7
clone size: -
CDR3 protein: CASSFGQGRGEQYF
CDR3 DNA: TGCGCCAGCAGCTTCGGACAGGGGAGAGGCGAGCAGTACTTC

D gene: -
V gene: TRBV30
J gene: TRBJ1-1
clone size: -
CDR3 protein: CAWRSGANTEAFF
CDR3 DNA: TGTGCCTGGAGGTCAGGGGCGAATACTGAAGCTTTCTTT

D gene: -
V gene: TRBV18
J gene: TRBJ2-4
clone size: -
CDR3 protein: CASSPQLQGGNIQYF
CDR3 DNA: TGTGCCAGCTCACCGCAATTACAGGGTGGAAACATTCAGTACTTC

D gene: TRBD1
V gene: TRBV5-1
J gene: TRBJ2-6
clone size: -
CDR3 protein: CASSSAGTGTWGANVLTF
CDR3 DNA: TGCGCCAGCAGCTCCGCCGGGACAGGGACATGGGGGGCCAACGTCCTGACTTTC

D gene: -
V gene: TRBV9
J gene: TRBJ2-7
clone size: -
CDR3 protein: CASSGDSGYRSEQYF
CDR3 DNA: TGTGCCAGCAGCGGTGACAGTGGATATCGGAGCGAGCAGTACTTC

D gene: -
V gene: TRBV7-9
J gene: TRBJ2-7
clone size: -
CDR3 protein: CASSKTRSEQYF
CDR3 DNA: TGTGCCAGCAGTAAAACAAGATCCGAGCAGTACTTC

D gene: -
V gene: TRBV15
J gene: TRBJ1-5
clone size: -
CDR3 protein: CATSSLHGTPNQPQHF
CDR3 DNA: TGTGCCACCAGCAGTCTTCACGGGACCCCCAATCAGCCCCAGCATTTT